The rows below give T cell receptor beta chains drawn from one sample of a study of low-dose radiotherapy and immunotherapy resistance in tumors. From the reads, TCRdb called clonotypes with MiXCR, one entry per CDR3 protein. Among around 80,000 distinct CDR3 sequences listed, around a sixth were seen once. The material sequenced was PBMCs, taken after low-dose radiotherapy plus immunotherapy. These receptors were collected from a male donor with prostate cancer. Both conserved end residues are part of each CDR3. A D gene is named only where the DNA matches it firmly. Clone size is not always given. Where it is, it says once, few, many or a class for expanded clones.

d_gene,abundance,v_gene,j_gene,CDR3nt,CDR3aa
-,many,TRBV9,TRBJ2-3,TGTGCCAGCAGCGGGTCATCGGTCTCTACCGCGCAGTATTTT,CASSGSSVSTAQYF
TRBD1,-,TRBV6-2/TRBV6-3,TRBJ1-1,TGTGCCAGCAAACCAGGGGGAGCAACACTGAACGCTTTCTTT,CASKPGGATLNAFF
-,many,TRBV20-1,TRBJ2-7,TGCAGTGCTAGGCCTTTTATCGGAGCATCCTACGAGCAGTACTTC,CSARPFIGASYEQYF
TRBD2,-,TRBV2,TRBJ2-1,TGTGCCAGCAGGGCGACTAGCGGGGGCAATGAGCAGTTCTTC,CASRATSGGNEQFF
-,many,TRBV30,TRBJ1-1,TGTGCCTGGAGTGTTAGGGTAGGCACTGAAGCTTTCTTT,CAWSVRVGTEAFF
-,many,TRBV30,TRBJ2-1,TGTGCCTGGAGCTCCGGTGCTCAAAATGAGCAGTTCTTC,CAWSSGAQNEQFF
-,many,TRBV2,TRBJ2-4,TGTGCCAGCAGTGGACGGGTAGCTATAGCCAAAAACATTCAGTACTTC,CASSGRVAIAKNIQYF
-,many,TRBV28,TRBJ2-7,TGTGCCAGCAGTTTGGTGACCCCCTACGAGCAGTACTTC,CASSLVTPYEQYF
-,many,TRBV3-1,TRBJ1-5,TGTGCCAGCAGCCAAGATACGGGCGCCGCCCGGCCCCAGCATTTT,CASSQDTGAARPQHF
-,many,TRBV9,TRBJ2-1,TGTGCCAGCAGCTCTTCGAAGGCATGGGGCAATGAGCAGTTCTTC,CASSSSKAWGNEQFF
-,few,TRBV11-2,TRBJ2-7,TGTGCCAGCAGCTTAATCCCGGACACCTACGAGCAGTACTTC,CASSLIPDTYEQYF
TRBD1,many,TRBV30,TRBJ2-7,TGTGCCTGGGGGAGACAGGGTATACACGAGCAGTACTTC,CAWGRQGIHEQYF
-,few,TRBV2,TRBJ1-2,TGTGCCAGCAGTGGAAATCAGGTTGGCTACACCTTC,CASSGNQVGYTF
TRBD2,many,TRBV28,TRBJ2-4,TGTGCCAGTAAAATTGGGGCTAGCGGGGCAAAAAACATTCAGTACTTC,CASKIGASGAKNIQYF
-,few,TRBV7-2,TRBJ2-1,TGTGCCAGCAGCTTAGATGCGACAGGTGTCTATGAGCAGTTCTTC,CASSLDATGVYEQFF
TRBD1,many,TRBV12-3/TRBV12-4,TRBJ2-3,TGTGCCAGCAGTAGTACAGGGGGCACAGATACGCAGTATTTT,CASSSTGGTDTQYF
-,few,TRBV27,TRBJ1-5,TGTGCCAGCAGTTTATCGGGTAAACAGCCCCAGCATTTT,CASSLSGKQPQHF
TRBD2,many,TRBV6-2/TRBV6-3,TRBJ2-1,TGTGCCAGCACCGATCGTAGCGGGAGGGTCTACAATGAGCAGTTCTTC,CASTDRSGRVYNEQFF
-,many,TRBV3-1,TRBJ1-2,TGTGCCAGCAGCTTAGCAGGACAGTCCTATGGCTACACCTTC,CASSLAGQSYGYTF
TRBD2,many,TRBV20-1,TRBJ2-7,TGCAGTGCTAGGGGACTAGCGGGCGGGATCTCCTACGAGCAGTACTTC,CSARGLAGGISYEQYF
-,many,TRBV29-1,TRBJ1-3,TGCAGCGTTGCAGCGGCCGCTGGAAACACCATATATTTT,CSVAAAAGNTIYF
TRBD1,many,TRBV12-3/TRBV12-4,TRBJ2-5,TGTGCCAGCAGATTGAGGACAGGGGTGCAAGAGACCCAGTACTTC,CASRLRTGVQETQYF
-,many,TRBV5-1,TRBJ2-4,TGCGCCAGCAGCTTGGAGGCCAGCATTCAGTACTTC,CASSLEASIQYF
-,-,TRBV7-9,TRBJ1-3,TGTGCCAGCACCTCGGGCCCCATGGGTTACGGAAACACCATATATTTT,CASTSGPMGYGNTIYF
-,many,TRBV3-1,TRBJ1-1,TGTGCCAGCAGCCAGATGAACACTGAAGCTTTCTTT,CASSQMNTEAFF
-,few,TRBV13,TRBJ1-4,-,CASSLLFGGEKLFFF
-,many,TRBV6-2/TRBV6-3,TRBJ1-5,TGTGCCAGCAACGATAGCAATCAGCCCCAGCATTTT,CASNDSNQPQHF
-,-,TRBV3-1,TRBJ1-1,TGTGCCAGCAGCCAAGTGTTCTCCGGGAACACTGAAGCTTTCTTT,CASSQVFSGNTEAFF
-,many,TRBV19,TRBJ1-2,TGTGCCAGTAGTACGGGGAGAAGCTATGGCTACACCTTC,CASSTGRSYGYTF
-,many,TRBV7-9,TRBJ1-4,TGTGCCAGCAGCTTCCCCAGCACAACTAATGAAAAACTGTTTTTT,CASSFPSTTNEKLFF
-,once,TRBV30,TRBJ2-1,TGTGCCTGGAGTGTAGGGTATAGGGGAAATGAGCAGTTCTTC,CAWSVGYRGNEQFF
TRBD1,many,TRBV3-1,TRBJ1-4,TGTGCCAGCAGCCTCGCGGGACAGGGAAATGAAAAACTGTTTTTT,CASSLAGQGNEKLFF
-,-,TRBV7-9,TRBJ1-4,TGTGCCAGCACCGTAGGGCGTGAAAAACTGTTTTTT,CASTVGREKLFF
TRBD1,many,TRBV6-5,TRBJ2-7,TGTGCCAGCAGTTACAGCAACAGGGGAGACGAGCAGTACTTC,CASSYSNRGDEQYF
-,-,TRBV29-1,TRBJ1-5,TGCAGCGTTGGGGCTTATAGCAATCAGCCCCAGCATTTT,CSVGAYSNQPQHF
TRBD2,many,TRBV5-1,TRBJ2-2,TGCGCCAGCAGCTTACGGACTAGCGGCAACACCGGGGAGCTGTTTTTT,CASSLRTSGNTGELFF
TRBD1,many,TRBV29-1,TRBJ2-3,TGCAGCGTGGAACAGGGGGCAGATACGCAGTATTTT,CSVEQGADTQYF